This T cell receptor (beta chain) was recovered during a study of early T cells in non-severe SARS-CoV-2 infection. Study results and caveats: There was a bias toward anti-spike CD8 responses in VDJdb matching, which missed private and CD4 specificities.

TCRdb used MiXCR to reprocess the 5' RACE reads, holding one entry per CDR3 protein. The table records roughly 80,000 distinct CDR3 sequences, 11% to 15% of them present only once. Comments on this clonotype: What it binds is not known.

The CDR3 runs 14 residues. Between the trimmed V and J ends, which lost 3 bases and 1 base, there was a span of 9 bases. This chain links TRBV12-3 or TRBV12-4 with TRBJ1-1; D gene ambiguous. Sequenced sample: whole blood. This sequence originates from an adult who was a healthcare worker with PCR-confirmed SARS-CoV-2 infection or an uninfected control (not recorded which). CDR3 amino acids: CASSFFGRNTEAFF. The CDR3, as DNA: TGTGCCAGCAGTTTTTTCGGGAGGAACACTGAAGCTTTCTTT.